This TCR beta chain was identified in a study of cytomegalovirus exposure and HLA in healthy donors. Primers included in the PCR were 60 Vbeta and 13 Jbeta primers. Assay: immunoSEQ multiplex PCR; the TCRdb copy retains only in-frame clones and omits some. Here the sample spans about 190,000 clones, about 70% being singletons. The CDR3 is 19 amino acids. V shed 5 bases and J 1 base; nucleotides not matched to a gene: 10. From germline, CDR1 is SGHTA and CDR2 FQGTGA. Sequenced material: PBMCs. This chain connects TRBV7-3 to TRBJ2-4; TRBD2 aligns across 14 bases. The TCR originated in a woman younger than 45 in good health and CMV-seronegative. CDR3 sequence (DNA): TGTGCCAGCAGCCCACAGGGACTAGCGGGAGAGGGGGCCAAAAACATTCAGTACTTC. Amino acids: CASSPQGLAGEGAKNIQYF.